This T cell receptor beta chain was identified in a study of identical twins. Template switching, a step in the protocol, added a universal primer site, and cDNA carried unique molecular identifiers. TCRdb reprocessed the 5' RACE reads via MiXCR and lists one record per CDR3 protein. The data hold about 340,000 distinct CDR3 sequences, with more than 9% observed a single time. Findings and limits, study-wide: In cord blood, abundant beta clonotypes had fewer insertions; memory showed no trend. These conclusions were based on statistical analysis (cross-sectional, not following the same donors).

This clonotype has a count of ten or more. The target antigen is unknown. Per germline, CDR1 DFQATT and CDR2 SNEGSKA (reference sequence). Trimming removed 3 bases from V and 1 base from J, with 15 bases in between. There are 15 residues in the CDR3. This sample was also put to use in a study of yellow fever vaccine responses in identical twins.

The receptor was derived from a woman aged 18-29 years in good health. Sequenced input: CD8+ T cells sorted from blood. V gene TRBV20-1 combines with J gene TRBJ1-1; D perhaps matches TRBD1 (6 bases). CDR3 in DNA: TGCAGTGCTAGCTCTGAGGGACACCAGAACACTGAAGCTTTCTTT. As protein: CSASSEGHQNTEAFF.